Detailed here is one T cell receptor beta chain. Germline trimming cut 3 bases from V and 4 bases from J; bases unmatched to any gene: 2. Germline CDR1 reads MNHEY; CDR2 reads SVGEGT. The CDR3 runs 14 residues. Via MiXCR, TCRdb re-called the 5' RACE reads, giving one row per CDR3 protein. The sample yields about 560,000 distinct CDR3 sequences, roughly a sixth seen once. The data stem from a study of T-cell memory formation after mild COVID-19. Sequenced input: PBMCs or a T cell subset sorted from them (not recorded which). V gene TRBV6-2 or TRBV6-3 combines with J gene TRBJ2-7, with 11 bases identical to TRBD1. This sequence was found in an adult woman who had mild COVID-19 (a few samples of this study predate the infection). Cell type and time point are not known. The CDR3 region has the DNA TGTGCCAGCAGTTATTGGGACAGGGGGTACGAGCAGTACTTC. Translated, it gives CASSYWDRGYEQYF.